This TCR beta chain was recorded in a study of shared clonotypes between healthy human individuals. Losses at the gene ends were 3 bases for V and 4 bases for J; bases not matched to a gene: 18. CDR3 length equals 20 residues. In the naive CD8 group, cells lacked CD45RO and were positively selected for CCR7, so terminally differentiated effector memory CD45RA+ cells were left out. Generated by immunoSEQ multiplex PCR, the TCRdb table keeps only in-frame clones and is missing some. The sample lists about 2.1 million clones, 90% to 95% seen once, with more than 1.5% in the top ten. The chain couples TRBV5-3 to TRBJ2-2; 10 nucleotides align to TRBD2. TRBV5-3 counts as an open reading frame of uncertain function. This receptor was taken from a man younger than 35 in good health. Some clones in this sample may be carry-over from other donors' samples. The sample comprised naive CD8+ T cells from PBMCs. For the CDR3, the DNA is TGTGCCAGAAGCTCCTATCCTCACCGGACTAGCGGAACTCGCACCGGGGAGCTGTTTTTT. The encoded protein is CARSSYPHRTSGTRTGELFF.